The present T cell receptor (beta chain) was sequenced within a study of cytomegalovirus exposure and HLA in healthy donors. A multiplex PCR was run with 60 Vbeta primers and 13 Jbeta primers. The method was immunoSEQ multiplex PCR; TCRdb's version includes in-frame clones alone and lacks a portion of them. The table lists about 150,000 clones, about 73% of them singletons, with around 3.3% in the top ten. J was trimmed by 5 bases and V by 3 bases; bases with no gene match: 7. This CDR3 comprises 15 residues. Germline CDR1 and CDR2: SEHNR and FQNEAQ (reference sequence). The sequenced sample consisted of PBMCs. The receptor's source is a woman in her thirties or forties in good health and CMV-seronegative. The J gene is TRBJ2-5, the V gene TRBV7-9; 9 nucleotides match TRBD2. DNA of the CDR3: TGTGCCAGCAGCTTGGCGGGGGGGCGGAGGGAGACCCAGTACTTC. It encodes CASSLAGGRRETQYF.